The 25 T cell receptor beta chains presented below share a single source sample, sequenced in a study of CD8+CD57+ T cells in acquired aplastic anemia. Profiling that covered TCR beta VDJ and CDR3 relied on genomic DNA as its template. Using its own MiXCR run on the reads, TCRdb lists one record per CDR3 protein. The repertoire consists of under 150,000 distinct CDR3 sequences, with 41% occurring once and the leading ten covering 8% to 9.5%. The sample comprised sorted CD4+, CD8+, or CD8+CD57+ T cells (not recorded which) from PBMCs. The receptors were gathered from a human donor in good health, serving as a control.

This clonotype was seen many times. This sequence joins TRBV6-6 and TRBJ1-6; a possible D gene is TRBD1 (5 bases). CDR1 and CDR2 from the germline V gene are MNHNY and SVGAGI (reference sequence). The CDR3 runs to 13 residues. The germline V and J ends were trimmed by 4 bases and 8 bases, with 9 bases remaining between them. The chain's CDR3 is CASSWTQDSPLHF. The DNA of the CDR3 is TGTGCCAGCAGTTGGACACAGGATTCACCCCTCCACTTT.

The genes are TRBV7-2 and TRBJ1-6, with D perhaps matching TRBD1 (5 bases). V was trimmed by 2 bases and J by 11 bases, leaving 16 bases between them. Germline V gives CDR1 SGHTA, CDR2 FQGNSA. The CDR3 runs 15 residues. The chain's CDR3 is CASSLTLGTRTPLHF. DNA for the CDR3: TGTGCCAGCAGCTTAACGCTCGGGACTCGCACACCCCTCCACTTT.

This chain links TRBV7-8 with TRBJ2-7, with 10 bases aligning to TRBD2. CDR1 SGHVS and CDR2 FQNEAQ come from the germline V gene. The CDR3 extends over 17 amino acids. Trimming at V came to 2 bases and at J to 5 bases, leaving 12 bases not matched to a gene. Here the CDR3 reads CASSLSPQFSGGHEQYF. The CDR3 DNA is TGTGCCAGCAGCTTATCCCCACAATTTAGCGGGGGGCACGAGCAGTACTTC.

CDR3 nucleotides: TGCGCCTCTAAGTTTGCAGCCGGGGTTCACGCCGGGGAGCTGTTTTTT. This translates into CASKFAAGVHAGELFF. The chain links TRBV5-1 to TRBJ2-2; D perhaps matches TRBD2 (5 bases). Trimming took 10 bases from V and 6 from J, leaving 25 bases between them. Germline-derived CDR1 and CDR2 are SGHRS and YFSETQ. This CDR3 has 16 residues.

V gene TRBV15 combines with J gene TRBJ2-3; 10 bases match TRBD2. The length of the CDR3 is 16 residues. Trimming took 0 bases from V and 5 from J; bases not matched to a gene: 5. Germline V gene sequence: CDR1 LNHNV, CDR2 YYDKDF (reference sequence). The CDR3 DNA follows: TGTGCCACCAGCAGAGAACGCAGCGGGAGGGGAGATACGCAGTATTTT. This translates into CATSRERSGRGDTQYF.

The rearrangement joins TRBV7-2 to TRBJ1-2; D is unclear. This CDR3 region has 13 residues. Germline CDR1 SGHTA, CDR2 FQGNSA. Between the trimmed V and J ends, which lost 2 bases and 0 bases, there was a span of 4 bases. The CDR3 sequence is CASSLCANYGYTF. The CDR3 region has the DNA TGTGCCAGCAGCTTATGTGCTAACTATGGCTACACCTTC.

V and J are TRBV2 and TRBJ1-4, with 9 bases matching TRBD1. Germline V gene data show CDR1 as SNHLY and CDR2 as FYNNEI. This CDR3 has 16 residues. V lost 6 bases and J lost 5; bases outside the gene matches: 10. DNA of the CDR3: TGTGCCAGCAGCGGAACAGGGGGCGAGATGAATGAAAAACTGTTTTTT. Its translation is CASSGTGGEMNEKLFF.

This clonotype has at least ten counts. DNA of the CDR3: TGCAGTTACCCGCCGGACAGGGAGGGCCGAAACACCATATATTTT. It yields the protein CSYPPDREGRNTIYF. The genes are TRBV29-1 and TRBJ1-3, with 8 bases fitting TRBD1. The CDR3 spans 15 residues. Germline CDR1 and CDR2: SQVTM and ANQGSEA.

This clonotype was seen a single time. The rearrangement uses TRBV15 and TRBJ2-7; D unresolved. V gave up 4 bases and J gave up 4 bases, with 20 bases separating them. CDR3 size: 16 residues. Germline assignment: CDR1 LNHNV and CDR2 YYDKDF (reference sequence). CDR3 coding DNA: TGTGCCACCAGCACCGTTACCGGGCCGGATAAATACGAGCAGTACTTC. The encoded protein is CATSTVTGPDKYEQYF.

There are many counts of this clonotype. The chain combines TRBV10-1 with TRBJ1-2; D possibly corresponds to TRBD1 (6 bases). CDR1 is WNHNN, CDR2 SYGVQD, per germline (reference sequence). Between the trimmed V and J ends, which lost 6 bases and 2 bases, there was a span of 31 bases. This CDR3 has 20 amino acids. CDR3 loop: CASRALSGGQGAGTNYGYTF. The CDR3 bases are TGCGCCAGCAGGGCCCTCTCTGGGGGACAAGGGGCGGGGACAAACTATGGCTACACCTTC.

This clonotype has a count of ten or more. CDR3 amino acids: CASSENTMGKAFF. The CDR3 DNA sequence: TGTGCCAGCAGTGAAAACACAATGGGCAAAGCTTTCTTT. This chain uses TRBV25-1 with TRBJ1-1; D gene unclear. Trimming removed 2 bases at V and 9 bases at J, with 13 bases between. The CDR3 spans 13 residues. Germline V gives CDR1 MGHDK, CDR2 SYGVNS.

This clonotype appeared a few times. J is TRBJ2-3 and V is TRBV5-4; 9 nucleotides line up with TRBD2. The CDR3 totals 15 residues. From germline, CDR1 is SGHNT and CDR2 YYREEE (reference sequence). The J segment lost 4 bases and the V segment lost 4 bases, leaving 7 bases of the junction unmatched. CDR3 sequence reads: CASSDTSGRADTQYF. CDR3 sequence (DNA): TGTGCCAGCAGCGATACTAGCGGGCGCGCAGATACGCAGTATTTT.

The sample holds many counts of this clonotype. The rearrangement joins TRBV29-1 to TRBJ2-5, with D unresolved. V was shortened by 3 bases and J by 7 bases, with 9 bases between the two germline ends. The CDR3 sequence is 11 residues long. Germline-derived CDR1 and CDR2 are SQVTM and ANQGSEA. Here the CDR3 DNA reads TGCAGCGTTGATTCGATTCCGACCCAGTACTTC. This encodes CSVDSIPTQYF.

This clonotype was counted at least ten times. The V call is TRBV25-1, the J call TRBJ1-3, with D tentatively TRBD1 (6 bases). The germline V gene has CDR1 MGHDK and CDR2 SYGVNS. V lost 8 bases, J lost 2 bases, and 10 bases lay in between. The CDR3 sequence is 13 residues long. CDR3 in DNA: TGTGCCAGCTCGGACAGCACTGGAAACACCATATATTTT. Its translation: CASSDSTGNTIYF.

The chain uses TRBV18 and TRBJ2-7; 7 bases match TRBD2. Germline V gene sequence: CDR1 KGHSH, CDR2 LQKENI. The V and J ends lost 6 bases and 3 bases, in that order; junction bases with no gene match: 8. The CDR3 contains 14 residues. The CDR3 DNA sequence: TGTGCCAGCTCCCCGGGGGGTGGAGTCTACGAGCAGTACTTC. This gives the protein CASSPGGGVYEQYF.

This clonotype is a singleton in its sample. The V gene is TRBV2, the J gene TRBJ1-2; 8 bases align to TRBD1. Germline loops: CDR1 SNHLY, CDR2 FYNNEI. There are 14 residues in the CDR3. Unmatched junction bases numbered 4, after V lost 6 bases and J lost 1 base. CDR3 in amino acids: CASRLQGGNYGYTF. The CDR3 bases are TGTGCCAGCAGACTACAGGGGGGTAACTATGGCTACACCTTC.

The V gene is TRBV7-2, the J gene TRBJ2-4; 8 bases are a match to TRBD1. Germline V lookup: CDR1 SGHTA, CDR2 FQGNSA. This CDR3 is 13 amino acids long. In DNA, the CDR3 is TGTGCGTCGACAGGGGACTTCACAAACATTCAGTACTTC. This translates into CASTGDFTNIQYF.

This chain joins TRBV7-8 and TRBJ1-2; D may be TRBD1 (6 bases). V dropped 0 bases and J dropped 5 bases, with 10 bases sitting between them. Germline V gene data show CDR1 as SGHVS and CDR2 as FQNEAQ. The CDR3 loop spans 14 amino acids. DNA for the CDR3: TGTGCCAGCAGCTTAGCGGACAGAATGTATGGCTACACCTTC. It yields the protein CASSLADRMYGYTF.

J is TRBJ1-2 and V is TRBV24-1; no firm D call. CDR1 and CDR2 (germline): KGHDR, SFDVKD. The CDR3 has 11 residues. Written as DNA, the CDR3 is TGTGCTTGGACCGTGGTGGATGGCTACACCTTC. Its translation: CAWTVVDGYTF.

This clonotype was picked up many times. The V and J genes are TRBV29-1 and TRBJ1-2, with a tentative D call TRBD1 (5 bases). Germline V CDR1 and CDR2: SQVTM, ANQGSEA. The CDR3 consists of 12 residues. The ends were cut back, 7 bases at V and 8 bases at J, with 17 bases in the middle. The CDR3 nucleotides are TGCAGCGCCCGATCAGGGCAGGGAGGCTACACCTTC. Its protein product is CSARSGQGGYTF.

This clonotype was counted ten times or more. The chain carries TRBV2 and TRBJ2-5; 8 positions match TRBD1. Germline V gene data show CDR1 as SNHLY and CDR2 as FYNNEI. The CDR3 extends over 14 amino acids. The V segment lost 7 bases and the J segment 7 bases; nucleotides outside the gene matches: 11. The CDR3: CASTPGGGRATQYF. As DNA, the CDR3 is TGTGCCAGCACCCCAGGGGGCGGTCGGGCGACCCAGTACTTC. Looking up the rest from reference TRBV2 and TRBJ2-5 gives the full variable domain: EPEVTQTPSHQVTQMGQEVILRCVPISNHLYFYWYRQILGQKVEFLVSFYNNEISEKSEIFDDQFSVERPDGSNFTLKIRSTKLEDSAMYFCASTPGGGRATQYFGPGTRLLVL.

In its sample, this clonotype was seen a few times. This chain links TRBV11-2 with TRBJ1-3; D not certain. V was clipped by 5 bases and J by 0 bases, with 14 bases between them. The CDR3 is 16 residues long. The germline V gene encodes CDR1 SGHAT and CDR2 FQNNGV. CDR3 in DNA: TGTGCCAGCAGCCGCAGGCGACTTAGCTCTGGAAACACCATATATTTT. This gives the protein CASSRRRLSSGNTIYF.

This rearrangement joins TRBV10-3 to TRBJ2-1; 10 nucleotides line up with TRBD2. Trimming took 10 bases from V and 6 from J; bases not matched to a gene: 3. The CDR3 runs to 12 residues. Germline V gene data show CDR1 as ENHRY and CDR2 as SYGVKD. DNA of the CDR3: TGTGCCACTAGCGGGGGAGGCAATGAGCAGTTCTTC. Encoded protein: CATSGGGNEQFF.

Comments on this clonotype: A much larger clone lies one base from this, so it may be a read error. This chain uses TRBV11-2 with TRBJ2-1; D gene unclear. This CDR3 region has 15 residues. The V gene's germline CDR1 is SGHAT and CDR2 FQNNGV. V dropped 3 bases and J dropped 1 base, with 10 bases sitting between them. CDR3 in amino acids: CASSLGGKSYNEQFF. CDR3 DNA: TGTGCCAGCAGCTTGGGTGGCAAGTCCTACAATGAGCAGTTCTTC.

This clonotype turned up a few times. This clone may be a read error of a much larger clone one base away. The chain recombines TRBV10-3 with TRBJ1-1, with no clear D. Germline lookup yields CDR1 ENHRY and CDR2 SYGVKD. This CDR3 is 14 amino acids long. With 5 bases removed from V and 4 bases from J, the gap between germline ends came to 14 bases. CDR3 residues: CAISTSRSGTEAFF. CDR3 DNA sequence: TGTGCCATCAGTACATCGCGGTCGGGCACTGAAGCTTTCTTT.